This TCR beta chain was identified during a study of blood T cell repertoires in COVID-19. This CDR3 spans 16 amino acids. Per germline, CDR1 SGHNT and CDR2 YYREEE (reference sequence). V shed 4 bases, J shed 5 bases, and the junction held 11 bases outside the gene matches. This table comes from immunoSEQ multiplex PCR, and its TCRdb copy is limited to in-frame clones, with some not included. Among tens of thousands of clones, approximately 85% were seen once, and the ten largest hold approximately 11%. The genes are TRBV5-4 and TRBJ2-5, with 10 bases identical to TRBD2. The material sequenced was peripheral blood. The receptor comes from a human donor in a cohort sampled during active COVID-19. The CDR3 coding sequence is TGTGCCAGCAGCCCCCGTGGAGCGGGAGGGTGGGAGACCCAGTACTTC. Its translation: CASSPRGAGGWETQYF.